Listed below are T cell receptor beta chains from one sample, sequenced in a study of T cell changes during pregnancy in multiple sclerosis. Assay: immunoSEQ multiplex PCR; the TCRdb copy retains only in-frame clones and omits some. In the table there are 65,000 to 85,000 clones, 80% to 95% of which are singletons. The sequencing used peripheral blood, collected in the second trimester of pregnancy. These receptors came from a female donor with multiple sclerosis, enrolled in a pregnancy study. Both conserved end residues are part of each CDR3. The order of the fields is J gene, clone size, D gene, V gene, CDR3 protein, CDR3 DNA. The D gene is left open where the match is weak. Clone size is given for some rows only: seen once, a few or many times, or a class if the clone is expanded.

J: TRBJ2-7
size: -
D: -
V: TRBV6-5
CDR3: CASSYRGPSSYEQYF
DNA: TGTGCCAGCAGTTACAGAGGTCCAAGCTCCTACGAGCAGTACTTC

J: TRBJ1-1
size: -
D: -
V: TRBV7-9
CDR3: CASSLSRAGVGTEAFF
DNA: TGTGCCAGCAGCTTGAGTCGGGCAGGGGTGGGGACTGAAGCTTTCTTT

J: TRBJ1-2
size: few
D: -
V: TRBV30
CDR3: CAWRQKVGANYGYTF
DNA: TGTGCCTGGAGACAGAAGGTAGGGGCTAACTATGGCTACACCTTC

J: TRBJ2-1
size: -
D: TRBD1
V: TRBV11-3
CDR3: CASSLDQGGTGKPNEQFF
DNA: TGTGCCAGCAGCTTAGATCAGGGGGGGACAGGGAAACCCAATGAGCAGTTCTTC

J: TRBJ2-6
size: -
D: TRBD1
V: TRBV27
CDR3: CASSFRGRSGANVLTF
DNA: TGTGCCAGCAGTTTCAGGGGGCGCTCTGGGGCCAACGTCCTGACTTTC

J: TRBJ2-1
size: -
D: TRBD1
V: TRBV11-2
CDR3: CASSYGTAIYNEQFF
DNA: TGTGCCAGCAGCTACGGGACAGCAATTTACAATGAGCAGTTCTTC

J: TRBJ1-2
size: few
D: -
V: TRBV10-1
CDR3: CASSAPGFNYGYTF
DNA: TGCGCCAGCAGTGCTCCAGGTTTTAACTATGGCTACACCTTC

J: TRBJ2-3
size: -
D: TRBD2
V: TRBV25-1
CDR3: CASSDPKAGTTDTQYF
DNA: TGTGCCAGCAGTGACCCGAAAGCGGGGACCACAGATACGCAGTATTTT

J: TRBJ2-7
size: -
D: -
V: TRBV6-1
CDR3: CASSEAGRGPDGGQYF
DNA: TGTGCCAGCAGTGAAGCCGGTCGAGGGCCCGACGGGGGGCAGTACTTC

J: TRBJ1-4
size: -
D: TRBD1
V: TRBV9
CDR3: CASSEGGADEKLFF
DNA: TGTGCCAGCAGCGAAGGGGGCGCCGATGAAAAACTGTTTTTT

J: TRBJ1-3
size: -
D: -
V: TRBV9
CDR3: CASSVGGSGRISGNTIYF
DNA: TGTGCCAGCAGCGTAGGAGGTAGCGGGCGGATCTCTGGAAACACCATATATTTT

J: TRBJ2-7
size: -
D: -
V: TRBV4-2
CDR3: CASSQEGGSYEQYF
DNA: TGTGCCAGCAGCCAAGAAGGGGGTAGCTACGAGCAGTACTTC

J: TRBJ2-1
size: -
D: TRBD1
V: TRBV7-9
CDR3: CGSGAGGTYNEQFF
DNA: TGTGGGTCGGGAGCAGGGGGCACCTACAATGAGCAGTTCTTC

J: TRBJ2-3
size: -
D: -
V: TRBV7-9
CDR3: CASSLSQADDTQYF
DNA: TGTGCCAGCAGCTTATCACAGGCAGACGATACGCAGTATTTT

J: TRBJ2-3
size: -
D: -
V: TRBV5-6
CDR3: CASSQQPGRTDTQYF
DNA: TGTGCCAGCAGCCAACAACCAGGGCGCACAGATACGCAGTATTTT

J: TRBJ2-6
size: -
D: -
V: TRBV19
CDR3: CASSIPSSGANVLTF
DNA: TGTGCCAGTAGTATCCCGAGCTCTGGGGCCAACGTCCTGACTTTC

J: TRBJ1-1
size: -
D: -
V: TRBV7-9
CDR3: CASSLITGKAFF
DNA: TGTGCCAGCAGCTTAATAACAGGCAAAGCTTTCTTT

J: TRBJ1-4
size: -
D: TRBD1
V: TRBV5-4
CDR3: CASSQQGAVEKLFF
DNA: TGTGCCAGCAGCCAACAGGGGGCGGTTGAAAAACTGTTTTTT

J: TRBJ1-6
size: -
D: -
V: TRBV25-1
CDR3: CASSEYITDYNSPLHF
DNA: TGTGCCAGCAGTGAATATATCACAGACTATAATTCACCCCTCCACTTT

J: TRBJ1-2
size: -
D: -
V: TRBV7-9
CDR3: CASSLGGSYGYTF
DNA: TGTGCCAGCAGCTTAGGCGGGTCCTATGGCTACACCTTC

J: TRBJ1-3
size: -
D: TRBD1
V: TRBV7-8
CDR3: CASSLTDRGRIGNTIYF
DNA: TGTGCCAGCAGCTTAACTGACAGGGGGCGCATTGGAAACACCATATATTTT

J: TRBJ1-5
size: few
D: -
V: TRBV6-1
CDR3: CASTQVNNQPQHF
DNA: TGTGCCAGCACACAGGTTAACAATCAGCCCCAGCATTTT

J: TRBJ1-2
size: -
D: TRBD1
V: TRBV6-5
CDR3: CASTRDRRYGYTF
DNA: TGTGCCAGCACCAGGGACAGGAGGTATGGCTACACCTTC

J: TRBJ1-3
size: -
D: TRBD1
V: TRBV19
CDR3: CASSIDRDRDSGNTIYF
DNA: TGTGCCAGTAGTATAGACCGGGACAGGGACTCTGGAAACACCATATATTTT

J: TRBJ2-6
size: -
D: -
V: TRBV6-1
CDR3: CASSEALQGRFSGANVLTF
DNA: TGTGCCAGCAGTGAAGCGCTACAGGGTCGCTTCTCTGGGGCCAACGTCCTGACTTTC

J: TRBJ2-5
size: -
D: TRBD2
V: TRBV7-2
CDR3: CASSLRGGILETQYF
DNA: TGTGCCAGCAGCTTACGGGGGGGAATTTTAGAGACCCAGTACTTC

J: TRBJ1-4
size: -
D: -
V: TRBV9
CDR3: CASSVGQYNEKLFF
DNA: TGTGCCAGCAGCGTAGGACAGTATAATGAAAAACTGTTTTTT

J: TRBJ1-2
size: -
D: TRBD1
V: TRBV19
CDR3: CASRITPGQIYGYTF
DNA: TGTGCCAGTCGAATAACACCGGGACAGATCTATGGCTACACCTTC

J: TRBJ2-1
size: -
D: TRBD2
V: TRBV7-9
CDR3: CASSLTIAGTTHNEQFF
DNA: TGTGCCAGCAGCTTAACTATAGCGGGAACTACCCACAATGAGCAGTTCTTC

J: TRBJ2-2
size: -
D: TRBD1
V: TRBV9
CDR3: CASSADRGRAGELFF
DNA: TGTGCCAGCAGCGCAGACAGGGGGCGTGCCGGGGAGCTGTTTTTT

J: TRBJ2-1
size: -
D: TRBD2
V: TRBV5-1
CDR3: CASSLSLWGTNNEQFF
DNA: TGCGCCAGCAGCTTGTCGCTATGGGGGACTAACAATGAGCAGTTCTTC

J: TRBJ2-3
size: -
D: TRBD2
V: TRBV6-5
CDR3: CASSYSSGGTDTQYF
DNA: TGTGCCAGCAGTTACTCTAGCGGGGGCACAGATACGCAGTATTTT

J: TRBJ1-3
size: -
D: -
V: TRBV19
CDR3: CASSGRGRGGNTIYF
DNA: TGTGCCAGTAGTGGCCGTGGCAGGGGTGGAAACACCATATATTTT

J: TRBJ1-2
size: -
D: -
V: TRBV5-1
CDR3: CASSPLDVRGGYTF
DNA: TGCGCCAGCAGCCCACTTGACGTTAGGGGAGGCTACACCTTC

J: TRBJ2-2
size: -
D: -
V: TRBV13
CDR3: CASSLILRGNTGELFF
DNA: TGTGCCAGCAGCTTAATTCTGCGGGGGAACACCGGGGAGCTGTTTTTT

J: TRBJ2-7
size: few
D: -
V: TRBV19
CDR3: CASKGQGLGEQYF
DNA: TGTGCCAGTAAGGGGCAGGGGCTGGGCGAGCAGTACTTC

J: TRBJ1-1
size: -
D: TRBD1
V: TRBV27
CDR3: CASSLSTGGKAFF
DNA: TGTGCCAGCAGTTTATCTACAGGGGGTAAAGCTTTCTTT

J: TRBJ2-1
size: -
D: -
V: TRBV7-9
CDR3: CASSSLLQGRNEQFF
DNA: TGTGCCAGCAGCTCGCTCCTACAGGGGAGGAATGAGCAGTTCTTC

J: TRBJ2-2
size: -
D: -
V: TRBV11-3
CDR3: CASSWVRAQGNTGELFF
DNA: TGTGCCAGCAGCTGGGTCAGGGCACAGGGAAACACCGGGGAGCTGTTTTTT

J: TRBJ1-1
size: -
D: -
V: TRBV6-1
CDR3: CASSESMNTEAFF
DNA: TGTGCCAGCAGTGAGTCAATGAACACTGAAGCTTTCTTT

J: TRBJ1-2
size: -
D: TRBD1
V: TRBV6-6
CDR3: CASSNRGQSHGYTF
DNA: TGTGCCAGCAGTAACAGGGGACAGTCTCATGGCTACACCTTC

J: TRBJ1-6
size: -
D: -
V: TRBV29-1
CDR3: CSAGEAVNSPLHF
DNA: TGCAGCGCTGGCGAGGCCGTGAATTCACCCCTCCACTTT

J: TRBJ2-7
size: -
D: TRBD1
V: TRBV18
CDR3: CASSPGTATYEQYF
DNA: TGTGCCAGCTCACCCGGGACAGCCACCTACGAGCAGTACTTC

J: TRBJ2-7
size: -
D: TRBD1
V: TRBV5-1
CDR3: CASSHNRGSSYEQYF
DNA: TGCGCCAGCAGCCATAACAGGGGAAGCTCCTACGAGCAGTACTTC

J: TRBJ1-1
size: few
D: -
V: TRBV30
CDR3: CACRGYNTEAFF
DNA: TGTGCCTGCAGGGGCTATAACACTGAAGCTTTCTTT

J: TRBJ1-5
size: -
D: TRBD1
V: TRBV5-1
CDR3: CASSLGGQDNQPQHF
DNA: TGCGCCAGCAGCTTGGGTGGACAGGACAATCAGCCCCAGCATTTT

J: TRBJ2-3
size: once
D: -
V: TRBV6-6
CDR3: CASSSVTDTQYF
DNA: TGTGCCAGCAGTTCGGTCACAGATACGCAGTATTTT

J: TRBJ2-7
size: -
D: -
V: TRBV2
CDR3: CASSEQWRSASWEQYF
DNA: TGTGCCAGCAGTGAACAATGGAGATCGGCCTCATGGGAGCAGTACTTC

J: TRBJ1-2
size: -
D: -
V: TRBV5-1
CDR3: CASSLGRSDDGGYTF
DNA: TGCGCCAGCAGCTTGGGTCGAAGCGATGATGGTGGCTACACCTTC

J: TRBJ1-3
size: -
D: -
V: TRBV25-1
CDR3: CASSPSGTAEITIYF
DNA: TGTGCCAGCAGTCCTTCCGGGACTGCCGAAATCACCATATATTTT

J: TRBJ1-1
size: -
D: -
V: TRBV6-1
CDR3: CASSGAGDTEAFF
DNA: TGTGCCAGCAGTGGGGCAGGGGACACTGAAGCTTTCTTT

J: TRBJ1-2
size: -
D: -
V: TRBV12-2
CDR3: CASRSCQGAGKGGYTF
DNA: TGTGCAAGTCGCTCCTGCCAGGGGGCAGGGAAAGGCGGCTACACCTTC

J: TRBJ2-4
size: -
D: -
V: TRBV5-1
CDR3: CASSQRTGIGSVNIQYF
DNA: TGCGCCAGCAGCCAACGTACAGGGATAGGATCGGTAAACATTCAGTACTTC

J: TRBJ2-5
size: -
D: -
V: TRBV12-1
CDR3: CASSFGGLAEPEETQYF
DNA: TGTGCCAGCAGCTTTGGAGGACTAGCTGAACCCGAAGAGACCCAGTACTTC

J: TRBJ2-1
size: -
D: -
V: TRBV9
CDR3: CASSVEEGKSSYNEQFF
DNA: TGTGCCAGCAGCGTAGAGGAGGGGAAGAGCTCCTACAATGAGCAGTTCTTC